This TCR beta chain was observed in a study of T cell responses to AZD1222 COVID-19 vaccine. The CDR3 is 17 residues long. Trimming took 4 bases from V and 6 from J; bases not matched to a gene: 13. The V gene's germline CDR1 is SGHAT and CDR2 FQNNGV. Findings of the study overall: Close to half of spike-specific TCRs reportedly recognize unmutated variant regions.

A remark on this clone: Antigen: not known.

Produced via immunoSEQ multiplex PCR; TCRdb's table is partial and in-frame only. The sample carries some 96,000 clones, about 90% recorded once. The V call is TRBV11-2, the J call TRBJ2-5; 11 nucleotides align to TRBD2. Sequenced material: peripheral blood, taken on day 0 of AZD1222 vaccination. This TCR was recovered from an adult in good health. CDR3 coding DNA: TGTGCCAGCAGCTCAGGTGCTAGCGGGAGGTGGGACAAGACCCAGTACTTC. It is translated as CASSSGASGRWDKTQYF.